Following are 25 T cell receptor beta chains from one sample sequenced in a study of blood T cell repertoires in COVID-19. Repertoires were generated with immunoSEQ multiplex PCR, while TCRdb's copy carries only in-frame clones and drops some. Of 300,000 to 400,000 clones listed, approximately 87% were seen once; the top ten hold around 6%. The specimen sequenced was peripheral blood. The receptors derive from a woman aged 50 to 65 with COVID-19, enrolled during active disease.

This chain connects TRBV7-8 to TRBJ1-1; TRBD1 is a possible D gene (5 bases). The ends were cut back, 1 base at V and 1 base at J, with 13 bases in the middle. CDR1 and CDR2 (germline): SGHVS, FQNEAQ. The CDR3 sequence is 16 residues long. This CDR3 reads CASSLDTPQGNTEAFF. The DNA for the CDR3 is TGTGCCAGCAGCTTAGACACCCCGCAGGGGAACACTGAAGCTTTCTTT.

V is TRBV5-1 and J is TRBJ2-1; tentative D call: TRBD2 (6 bases). This CDR3 comprises 16 residues. Germline assignment: CDR1 SGHRS and CDR2 YFSETQ. Trimming stripped 0 bases from V and 0 bases from J, with 10 bases between. In DNA, the CDR3 is TGCGCCAGCAGCTTGGTCGGGGGAAGCTCCTACAATGAGCAGTTCTTC. This gives the protein CASSLVGGSSYNEQFF.

V and J are TRBV19 and TRBJ2-7; a possible D gene is TRBD1 (5 bases). The V gene lost 5 bases and the J gene lost 3 bases, with 17 bases spanning the gap. The CDR3 spans 15 residues. The germline V gene has CDR1 LNHDA and CDR2 SQIVND (reference sequence). The CDR3 protein is CASSPRVESSYEQYF. CDR3 coding DNA: TGTGCCAGTAGTCCCAGGGTAGAGAGCAGCTACGAGCAGTACTTC.

This sequence joins TRBV24-1 and TRBJ2-7, with D tentatively TRBD1 (6 bases). Germline V gene data show CDR1 as KGHDR and CDR2 as SFDVKD. V lost 7 bases, J lost 3 bases, and 12 bases lay in between. This CDR3 comprises 13 residues. The CDR3 loop reads CATSRGAIYEQYF. For the CDR3, the DNA is TGTGCCACCAGCAGGGGAGCGATCTACGAGCAGTACTTC.

The chain recombines TRBV19 with TRBJ2-2, with D tentatively TRBD2 (6 bases). This CDR3 has 16 residues. CDR1 and CDR2 from the germline V gene are LNHDA and SQIVND (reference sequence). V was pared by 3 bases and J by 0 bases, with 11 bases between. CDR3 DNA: TGTGCCAGTAGTATGGGACTTATCGCGAACACCGGGGAGCTGTTTTTT. Translation: CASSMGLIANTGELFF.

The V gene is TRBV30, the J gene TRBJ2-6; D is uncertain. This CDR3 comprises 16 residues. Germline V gene lookup returns CDR1 GTSNPN and CDR2 SVGIG (reference sequence). V lost 1 base to trimming and J lost 0 bases, with 10 bases between them. This CDR3 reads CAWSARRSSGANVLTF. CDR3 bases: TGTGCCTGGAGTGCCCGACGGAGCTCTGGGGCCAACGTCCTGACTTTC.

This rearrangement joins TRBV7-2 to TRBJ1-2; D remains ambiguous. CDR1 and CDR2 from the germline V gene are SGHTA and FQGNSA. Trimming left V 5 bases short and J 3 bases short, with 10 bases between. CDR3 length: 13 amino acids. CDR3 amino acids: CASSQQPDYGYTF. In nucleotides, the CDR3 is TGTGCCAGCAGCCAACAGCCGGACTATGGCTACACCTTC.

The chain couples TRBV5-6 to TRBJ2-7; D possibly corresponds to TRBD2 (5 bases). The CDR3 has 16 residues. Germline V gene lookup returns CDR1 SGHDT and CDR2 YYEEEE. V was trimmed by 3 bases and J by 7 bases, leaving 23 bases between them. The CDR3 sequence: CASSSRVVGVPREQYF. The CDR3 bases are TGTGCCAGCAGCTCCCGGGTCGTCGGGGTCCCGCGGGAGCAGTACTTC.

The chain recombines TRBV12-5 with TRBJ2-7; 7 positions agree with TRBD2. J lost 6 bases, V lost 1 base, and 9 bases had no gene match. Per germline, CDR1 LGHNT and CDR2 FRNRAP. The CDR3 is 15 residues long. The CDR3 here is CASGLGSGPTTEQYF. The CDR3 nucleotides are TGTGCTAGTGGTTTGGGTAGCGGGCCCACTACCGAGCAGTACTTC. The whole variable domain, remainder taken from reference TRBV12-5 and TRBJ2-7, is DARVTQTPRHKVTEMGQEVTMRCQPILGHNTVFWYRQTMMQGLELLAYFRNRAPLDDSGMPKDRFSAEMPDATLATLKIQPSEPRDSAVYFCASGLGSGPTTEQYFGPGTRLTVT.

There are a few counts of this clone. The chain joins TRBV5-1 to TRBJ1-5, with D possibly being TRBD1 (5 bases). The germline V and J ends were trimmed by 0 bases and 9 bases, with 10 bases remaining between them. This CDR3 region has 13 residues. Per the germline V gene, CDR1 is SGHRS and CDR2 is YFSETQ. CDR3 nucleotides: TGCGCCAGCAGCTTGGTGGGCGGGGGGCCCCAGCATTTT. It yields the protein CASSLVGGGPQHF.

The J gene is TRBJ1-2, the V gene TRBV19, with 8 bases identical to TRBD1. J was trimmed by 4 bases and V by 6 bases; bases with no gene match: 10. The CDR3 length is 15 residues. CDR1 and CDR2 (germline): LNHDA, SQIVND (reference sequence). The CDR3 DNA sequence: TGTGCCAGTAGCAGGGAAGGACAGGGCGGCTATGGCTACACCTTC. Amino acids: CASSREGQGGYGYTF.

J is TRBJ2-7 and V is TRBV5-4; 9 nucleotides match TRBD2. The CDR3 loop spans 14 amino acids. Looked up from germline, CDR1 is SGHNT and CDR2 is YYREEE (reference sequence). V gave up 4 bases and J gave up 2 bases; unmatched junction bases: 4. The CDR3 DNA reads as TGTGCCAGCAGCAGAGCGGGAGGCCCCTACGAGCAGTACTTC. Amino acid sequence: CASSRAGGPYEQYF.

The chain recombines TRBV21-1 with TRBJ2-5; TRBD1 is the table's D call and was not checked against the DNA. TRBV21-1 is designated a pseudogene. The CDR3 sequence is 14 residues long. CDR3 loop: CASSSRDKQETQYF. The CDR3, as DNA: TGTGCCAGCAGTTCCCGGGACAAACAAGAGACCCAGTACTTC.

About this clone: One end of the junction does not line up with germline, which may come from a read error. J is TRBJ1-1 and V is TRBV5-1; possible D gene TRBD1, 6 bases. Germline V gives CDR1 SGHRS, CDR2 YFSETQ. CDR3 size: 16 residues. The CDR3 spells CASSLEATGRNSEAFF. CDR3 nucleotide sequence: TGCGCCAGCAGCTTGGAGGCCACAGGGCGGAACAGTGAAGCTTTCTTT.

J is TRBJ2-1 and V is TRBV6-5; the match to TRBD1 covers 8 bases. Germline lookup yields CDR1 MNHEY and CDR2 SVGAGI. This CDR3 comprises 14 residues. The ends lost 4 bases at V and 6 bases at J; junction bases unmatched: 5. CDR3 nucleotide sequence: TGTGCCAGCAGTTCCGGGACAGGTCGCAATGAGCAGTTCTTC. Translated, it gives CASSSGTGRNEQFF.

The V gene is TRBV6-4, the J gene TRBJ2-1; D is possibly TRBD2 (5 bases). Germline loops: CDR1 MRHNA, CDR2 SNTAGT. V was pared by 9 bases and J by 0 bases, with 15 bases between. The CDR3 sequence is 15 residues long. CDR3 in DNA: TGTGCCAGGCCGTGGGAGCGGAACTCCTACAATGAGCAGTTCTTC. Its protein is CARPWERNSYNEQFF.

The chain is built from TRBV5-1 and TRBJ2-7; 9 nucleotides agree with TRBD1. CDR3 size: 14 residues. After removal of 3 bases from V and 3 bases from J, the junction contained 4 bases not matched to a gene. Germline loops: CDR1 SGHRS, CDR2 YFSETQ. The CDR3 nucleotides read TGCGCCAGCAGCTCACAGGGGGCGGGCTACGAGCAGTACTTC. It encodes CASSSQGAGYEQYF.

The CDR3 region has the DNA TGTGCCAGCAGCTTAGCGTCGACAGGGGATGATGGCTACACCTTC. It specifies CASSLASTGDDGYTF. This chain links TRBV11-2 with TRBJ1-2; 8 nucleotides match TRBD1. CDR1 is SGHAT and CDR2 is FQNNGV in the germline V gene. Trimming took 1 base from V and 6 from J; bases not matched to a gene: 7. This CDR3 is built from 15 residues.

V and J are TRBV27 and TRBJ2-1; 9 nucleotides agree with TRBD2. The J segment lost 8 bases and the V segment lost 2 bases, leaving 7 bases of the junction unmatched. Germline V gene lookup returns CDR1 MNHEY and CDR2 SMNVEV (reference sequence). This CDR3 comprises 15 residues. As DNA, the CDR3 is TGTGCCAGCAGTTTAACAGCGGGAGGAGGATATGAGCAGTTCTTC. The encoded protein is CASSLTAGGGYEQFF.

The V call is TRBV7-9, the J call TRBJ1-4, with a tentative D call TRBD1 (5 bases). Germline V lookup: CDR1 SEHNR, CDR2 FQNEAQ (reference sequence). V gave up 4 bases and J gave up 10 bases, with 19 bases separating them. This CDR3 has 15 residues. CDR3: CASSSLKIREAKLFF. As DNA, the CDR3 is TGTGCCAGCAGCTCGCTAAAAATCAGGGAGGCAAAACTGTTTTTT.

This chain links TRBV5-1 with TRBJ2-5, with 11 bases identical to TRBD2. The CDR3 loop spans 18 amino acids. Germline lookup yields CDR1 SGHRS and CDR2 YFSETQ. With 1 base clipped from V and 1 base from J, the junction kept 9 bases outside the gene matches. The CDR3 sequence is CASSLSGTSGGGQETQYF. The CDR3 nucleotides read TGCGCCAGCAGCTTGAGTGGGACTAGCGGAGGCGGCCAAGAGACCCAGTACTTC.

The gene calls are TRBV6-2 or TRBV6-3 and TRBJ2-1; 15 nucleotides line up with TRBD2. This CDR3 contains 16 residues. Trimming at V came to 2 bases and at J to 7 bases, leaving 3 bases not matched to a gene. Germline V gene data show CDR1 as MNHEY and CDR2 as SVGEGT. DNA of the CDR3: TGTGCCAGCAGTTACCCCGGACTAGCGGGAGGGAATGAGCAGTTCTTC. Translation: CASSYPGLAGGNEQFF.

Here the CDR3 DNA reads TGTGCCAGCAGGGATCTAACTCGGGACACCGGGGAGCTGTTTTTT. It specifies CASRDLTRDTGELFF. The chain uses TRBV27 and TRBJ2-2, with no clear D. The V and J ends lost 6 bases and 3 bases respectively, with 14 bases between them. The germline V gene has CDR1 MNHEY and CDR2 SMNVEV (reference sequence). This CDR3 region has 15 residues.

V usage is TRBV11-2 and J usage is TRBJ2-1; 10 nucleotides match TRBD2. This CDR3 is built from 16 residues. J lost 6 bases, V lost 5 bases, and 10 bases had no gene match. CDR1 is SGHAT, CDR2 FQNNGV, per germline. CDR3 in amino acids: CASSRPGLARFNEQFF. CDR3 coding DNA: TGTGCCAGCAGCCGGCCGGGACTAGCGAGATTCAATGAGCAGTTCTTC.

This clone was seen once. The genes are TRBV19 and TRBJ2-3, with D unclear. Trimming left V 7 bases short and J 5 bases short, with 10 bases between. CDR1 LNHDA and CDR2 SQIVND come from the germline V gene (reference sequence). CDR3 length: 12 residues. CDR3 sequence: CASTSSLDTQYF. The CDR3 bases are TGTGCCAGTACCAGTTCTTTAGATACGCAGTATTTT. Based on the CDR3 plus reference TRBV19 and TRBJ2-3, the full variable domain is DGGITQSPKYLFRKEGQNVTLSCEQNLNHDAMYWYRQDPGQGLRLIYYSQIVNDFQKGDIAEGYSVSREKKESFPLTVTSAQKNPTAFYLCASTSSLDTQYFGPGTRLTVL.